These T cell receptor beta chains were read from a single sample in a study of T cells in Graves' hyperthyroidism and ophthalmopathy. TCRdb independently ran MiXCR on the multiplex PCR reads; one entry per CDR3 protein. The repertoire holds hundreds of thousands of distinct CDR3 sequences, with around 14% as singletons. Sequencing was performed on blood. The receptors shown here come from a woman in her thirties with Graves' hyperthyroidism. CDR3s include the opening cysteine and the closing phenylalanine or tryptophan. The D gene is left open where the match is weak. A row's size may be missing; if present it is once, few, many or a size class.

v_call: TRBV24-1
clone_size: once
d_call: -
j_call: TRBJ2-6
cdr3_aa: CATARSPGANVLTF
cdr3_nt: TGTGCCACCGCCAGGTCGCCTGGGGCCAACGTCCTGACTTTC

v_call: TRBV28
clone_size: many
d_call: TRBD1
j_call: TRBJ2-1
cdr3_aa: CASSRDRSYNEQFF
cdr3_nt: TGTGCCAGCAGCCGGGACAGAAGCTACAATGAGCAGTTCTTC

v_call: TRBV29-1
clone_size: few
d_call: TRBD2
j_call: TRBJ2-1
cdr3_aa: CSVEVGGGNEQFF
cdr3_nt: TGCAGCGTTGAAGTTGGGGGGGGCAATGAGCAGTTCTTC

v_call: TRBV12-3/TRBV12-4
clone_size: many
d_call: -
j_call: TRBJ2-5
cdr3_aa: CASSSTGFQETQYF
cdr3_nt: TGTGCCAGCAGTTCCACGGGGTTCCAAGAGACCCAGTACTTC

v_call: TRBV27
clone_size: many
d_call: -
j_call: TRBJ1-5
cdr3_aa: CASGYGGRDQPQHF
cdr3_nt: TGTGCCAGCGGATACGGGGGGCGGGATCAGCCCCAGCATTTT

v_call: TRBV28
clone_size: many
d_call: TRBD2
j_call: TRBJ2-3
cdr3_aa: CASIREGTWGTDTQYF
cdr3_nt: TGTGCCAGCATAAGGGAGGGAACCTGGGGCACAGATACGCAGTATTTT

v_call: TRBV2
clone_size: many
d_call: -
j_call: TRBJ2-4
cdr3_aa: CASSEGGAKNIQYF
cdr3_nt: TGTGCCAGCAGTGAAGGGGGTGCCAAAAACATTCAGTACTTC

v_call: TRBV6-1
clone_size: few
d_call: TRBD1
j_call: TRBJ1-4
cdr3_aa: CASRPRGRGGTTNEKLFF
cdr3_nt: TGTGCCAGCAGGCCCAGGGGGCGCGGCGGTACGACTAATGAAAAACTGTTTTTT

v_call: TRBV20-1
clone_size: -
d_call: -
j_call: TRBJ1-1
cdr3_aa: CSAREVLWGTEAFF
cdr3_nt: TGCAGTGCTAGGGAGGTCCTTTGGGGCACTGAAGCTTTCTTT

v_call: TRBV3-1
clone_size: few
d_call: -
j_call: TRBJ2-3
cdr3_aa: CASRRRGPDTQYF
cdr3_nt: TGTGCCAGCAGGAGGAGGGGGCCAGATACGCAGTATTTT

v_call: TRBV11-2
clone_size: -
d_call: TRBD1
j_call: TRBJ2-2
cdr3_aa: CASRKGQGRDTGELFF
cdr3_nt: TGTGCCAGCAGGAAAGGACAGGGGAGGGACACCGGGGAGCTGTTTTTT

v_call: TRBV2
clone_size: many
d_call: -
j_call: TRBJ1-1
cdr3_aa: CATRRGGPTEAFF
cdr3_nt: TGTGCCACCCGTCGGGGGGGGCCCACTGAAGCTTTCTTT

v_call: TRBV19
clone_size: few
d_call: -
j_call: TRBJ2-1
cdr3_aa: CASSSTVGNEQFF
cdr3_nt: TGTGCCAGTTCTAGTACCGTGGGCAATGAGCAGTTCTTC

v_call: TRBV29-1
clone_size: -
d_call: -
j_call: TRBJ1-1
cdr3_aa: CSVEIRGTEAFF
cdr3_nt: TGCAGCGTTGAAATTCGGGGGACTGAAGCTTTCTTT

v_call: TRBV6-1
clone_size: many
d_call: -
j_call: TRBJ2-3
cdr3_aa: CASSEDVETDTQYF
cdr3_nt: TGTGCCAGCAGTGAAGACGTGGAAACAGATACGCAGTATTTT

v_call: TRBV15
clone_size: few
d_call: TRBD2
j_call: TRBJ2-7
cdr3_aa: CATSLAGAKGSSYEQYF
cdr3_nt: TGTGCCACCAGCCTAGCGGGAGCGAAGGGGAGCTCCTACGAGCAGTACTTC

v_call: TRBV28
clone_size: few
d_call: TRBD1
j_call: TRBJ2-1
cdr3_aa: CASTRDRGHNEQFF
cdr3_nt: TGTGCCAGCACCCGGGACAGGGGCCACAATGAGCAGTTCTTC

v_call: TRBV7-2
clone_size: few
d_call: -
j_call: TRBJ1-5
cdr3_aa: CASSLAGDTYQPQHF
cdr3_nt: TGTGCCAGCAGCTTAGCGGGGGACACCTATCAGCCCCAGCATTTT

v_call: TRBV18
clone_size: few
d_call: TRBD2
j_call: TRBJ2-3
cdr3_aa: CASSRRERHTDTQYF
cdr3_nt: TGTGCCAGCTCCCGGCGGGAGCGCCACACAGATACGCAGTATTTT

v_call: TRBV20-1
clone_size: many
d_call: -
j_call: TRBJ1-1
cdr3_aa: CSASGVLYTEAFF
cdr3_nt: TGCAGTGCTAGCGGGGTTCTATACACTGAAGCTTTCTTT